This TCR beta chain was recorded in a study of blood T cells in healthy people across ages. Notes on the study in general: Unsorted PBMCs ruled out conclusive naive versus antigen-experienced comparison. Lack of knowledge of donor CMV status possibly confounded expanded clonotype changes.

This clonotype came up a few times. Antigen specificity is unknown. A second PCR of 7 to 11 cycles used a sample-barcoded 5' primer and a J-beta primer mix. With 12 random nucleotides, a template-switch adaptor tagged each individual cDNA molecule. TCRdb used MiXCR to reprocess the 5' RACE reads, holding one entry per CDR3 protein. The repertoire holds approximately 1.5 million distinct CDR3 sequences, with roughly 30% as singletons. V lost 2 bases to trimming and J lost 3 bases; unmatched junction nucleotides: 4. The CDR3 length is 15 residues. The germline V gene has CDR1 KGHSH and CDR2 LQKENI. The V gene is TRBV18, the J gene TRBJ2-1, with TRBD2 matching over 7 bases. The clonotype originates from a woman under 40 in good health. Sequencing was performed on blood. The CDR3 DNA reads TGTGCCAGCTCACCAGTCCTAGCGGTCTACAATGAGCAGTTCTTC. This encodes CASSPVLAVYNEQFF.